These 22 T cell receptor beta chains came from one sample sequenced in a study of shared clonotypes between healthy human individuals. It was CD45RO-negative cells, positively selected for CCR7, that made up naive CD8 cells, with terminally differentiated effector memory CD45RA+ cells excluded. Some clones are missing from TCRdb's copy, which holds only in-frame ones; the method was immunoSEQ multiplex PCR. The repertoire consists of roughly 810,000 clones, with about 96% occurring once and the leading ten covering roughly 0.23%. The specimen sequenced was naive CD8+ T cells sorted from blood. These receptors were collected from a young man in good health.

The CDR3 reads CASSLTTSGRHYEQYF. CDR3 in DNA: TGTGCCAGCAGCTTAACAACTAGCGGGAGGCACTACGAGCAGTACTTC. This chain links TRBV7-9 with TRBJ2-7; 12 bases map to TRBD2. This CDR3 region has 16 residues. V lost 2 bases to trimming and J lost 3 bases; unmatched junction nucleotides: 5. The germline V gene has CDR1 SEHNR and CDR2 FQNEAQ (reference sequence).

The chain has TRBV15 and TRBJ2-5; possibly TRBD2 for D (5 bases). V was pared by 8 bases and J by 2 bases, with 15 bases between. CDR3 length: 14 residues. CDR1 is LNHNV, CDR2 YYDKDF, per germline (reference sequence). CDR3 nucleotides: TGTGCCACCGGACTCGGGCGAGGTCAAGAGACCCAGTACTTC. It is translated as CATGLGRGQETQYF.

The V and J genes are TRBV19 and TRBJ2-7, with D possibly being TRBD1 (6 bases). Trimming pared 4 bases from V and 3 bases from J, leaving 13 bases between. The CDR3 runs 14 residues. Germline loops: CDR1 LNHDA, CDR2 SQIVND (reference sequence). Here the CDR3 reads CASSNRDKGYEQYF. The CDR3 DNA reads TGTGCCAGTAGTAACCGGGACAAAGGCTACGAGCAGTACTTC.

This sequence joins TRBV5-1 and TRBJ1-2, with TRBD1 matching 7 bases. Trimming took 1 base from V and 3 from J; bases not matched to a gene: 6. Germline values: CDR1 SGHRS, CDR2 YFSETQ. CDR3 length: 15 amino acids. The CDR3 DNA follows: TGCGCCAGCAGCTTGTCCAGACAGGGACACTATGGCTACACCTTC. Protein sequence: CASSLSRQGHYGYTF.

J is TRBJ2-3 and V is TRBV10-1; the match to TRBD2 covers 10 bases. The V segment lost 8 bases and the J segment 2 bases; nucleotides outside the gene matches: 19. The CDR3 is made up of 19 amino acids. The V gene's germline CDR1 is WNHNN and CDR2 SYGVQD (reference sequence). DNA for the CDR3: TGCGCCAGCTTATACCAGGGAACTAGCGGGATAAGGGCCACAGATACGCAGTATTTT. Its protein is CASLYQGTSGIRATDTQYF.

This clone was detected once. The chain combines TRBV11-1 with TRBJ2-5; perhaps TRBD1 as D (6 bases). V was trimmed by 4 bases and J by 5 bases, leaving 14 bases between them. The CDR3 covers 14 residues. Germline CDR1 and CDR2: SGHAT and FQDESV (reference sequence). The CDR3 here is CASSYMGAKETQYF. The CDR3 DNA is TGTGCCAGCAGCTATATGGGGGCTAAGGAGACCCAGTACTTC.

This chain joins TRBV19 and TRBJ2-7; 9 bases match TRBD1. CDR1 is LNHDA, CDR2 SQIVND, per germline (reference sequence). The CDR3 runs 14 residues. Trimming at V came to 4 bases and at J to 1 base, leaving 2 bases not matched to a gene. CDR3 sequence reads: CASSTGTGSYEQYF. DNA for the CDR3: TGTGCCAGTAGTACGGGGACAGGGTCCTACGAGCAGTACTTC.

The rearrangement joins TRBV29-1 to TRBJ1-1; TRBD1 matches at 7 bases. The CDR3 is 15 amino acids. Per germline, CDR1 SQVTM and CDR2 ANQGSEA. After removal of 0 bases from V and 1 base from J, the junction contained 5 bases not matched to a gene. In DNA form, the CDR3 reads TGCAGCGTTGAAGATATAGGGGGCCAGAACACTGAAGCTTTCTTT. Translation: CSVEDIGGQNTEAFF.

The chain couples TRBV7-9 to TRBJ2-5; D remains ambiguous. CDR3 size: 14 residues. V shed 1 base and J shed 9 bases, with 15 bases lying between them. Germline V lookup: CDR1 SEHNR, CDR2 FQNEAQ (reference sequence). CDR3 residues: CASSLDSRHQAQYF. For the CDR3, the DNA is TGTGCCAGCAGCTTAGATTCCCGGCACCAGGCCCAGTACTTC.

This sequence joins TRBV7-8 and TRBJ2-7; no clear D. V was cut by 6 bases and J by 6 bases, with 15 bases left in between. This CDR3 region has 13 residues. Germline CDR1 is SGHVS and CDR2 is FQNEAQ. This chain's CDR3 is CASRPGAGFEQYF. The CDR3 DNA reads TGTGCCAGCAGGCCCGGAGCTGGGTTCGAGCAGTACTTC.

CDR3 sequence (DNA): TGTGCCAGCAGCTTAGCGGCGCAACAAGAGACCCAGTACTTC. Its protein is CASSLAAQQETQYF. J is TRBJ2-5 and V is TRBV7-9; no clear D gene. CDR1 and CDR2 (germline): SEHNR, FQNEAQ (reference sequence). The CDR3 extends over 14 amino acids. V was pared by 0 bases and J by 2 bases, with 7 bases between.

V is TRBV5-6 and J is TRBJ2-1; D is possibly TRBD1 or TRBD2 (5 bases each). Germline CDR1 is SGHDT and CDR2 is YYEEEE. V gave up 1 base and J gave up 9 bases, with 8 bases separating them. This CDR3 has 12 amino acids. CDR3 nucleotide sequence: TGTGCCAGCAGCTTGTGGGGGTTTGAGCAGTTCTTC. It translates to CASSLWGFEQFF.

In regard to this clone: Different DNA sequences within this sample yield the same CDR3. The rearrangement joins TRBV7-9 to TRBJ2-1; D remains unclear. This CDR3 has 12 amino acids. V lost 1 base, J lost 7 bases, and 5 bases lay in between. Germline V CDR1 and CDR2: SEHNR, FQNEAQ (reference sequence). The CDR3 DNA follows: TGTGCCAGCAGCTTAGGTCAGAATGAGCAGTTCTTC. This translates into CASSLGQNEQFF.

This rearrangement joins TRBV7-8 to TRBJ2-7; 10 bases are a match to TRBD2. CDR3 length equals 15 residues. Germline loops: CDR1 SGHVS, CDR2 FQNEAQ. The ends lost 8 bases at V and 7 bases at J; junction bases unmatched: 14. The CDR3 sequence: CASRGRLAGVDEQYF. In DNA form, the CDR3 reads TGTGCCAGCCGCGGACGGCTAGCGGGAGTTGATGAGCAGTACTTC.

The CDR3 DNA sequence: TGTGCCAGCAGCCAAGCCGGGACAGGGTTTGTGCAGTTCTTC. It translates to CASSQAGTGFVQFF. The chain links TRBV14 to TRBJ2-1; 9 nucleotides align to TRBD1. This CDR3 is built from 14 residues. The V segment lost 1 base and the J segment 12 bases; nucleotides outside the gene matches: 7. The germline gives CDR1 SGHDN, CDR2 FVKESK.

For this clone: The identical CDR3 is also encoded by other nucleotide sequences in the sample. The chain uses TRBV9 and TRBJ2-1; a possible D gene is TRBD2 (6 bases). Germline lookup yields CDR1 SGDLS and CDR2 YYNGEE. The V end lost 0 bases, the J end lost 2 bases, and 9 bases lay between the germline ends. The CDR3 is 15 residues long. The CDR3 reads CASSVALAAYNEQFF. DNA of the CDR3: TGTGCCAGCAGCGTAGCATTAGCGGCCTACAATGAGCAGTTCTTC.

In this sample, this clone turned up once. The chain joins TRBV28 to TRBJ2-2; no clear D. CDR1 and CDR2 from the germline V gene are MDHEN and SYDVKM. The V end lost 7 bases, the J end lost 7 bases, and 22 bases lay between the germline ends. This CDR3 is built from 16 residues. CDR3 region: CASTPPAGVGRGELFF. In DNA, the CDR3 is TGTGCCAGCACCCCGCCGGCCGGTGTAGGACGCGGGGAGCTGTTTTTT.

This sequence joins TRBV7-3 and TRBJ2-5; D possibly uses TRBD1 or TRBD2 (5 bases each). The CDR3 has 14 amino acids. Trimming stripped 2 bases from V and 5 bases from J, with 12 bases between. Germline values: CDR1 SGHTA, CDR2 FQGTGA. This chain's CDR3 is CASSLFGGSETQYF. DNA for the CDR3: TGTGCCAGCAGCTTATTTGGGGGATCCGAGACCCAGTACTTC.

The CDR3 reads CSFRTSGRGDTQYF. The CDR3, as DNA: TGCAGCTTCCGGACTAGCGGGAGGGGAGATACGCAGTATTTT. V gene TRBV29-1 combines with J gene TRBJ2-3, with TRBD2 matching 15 bases. The ends lost 8 bases at V and 5 bases at J; junction bases unmatched: 5. The CDR3 has 14 amino acids. The germline V gene has CDR1 SQVTM and CDR2 ANQGSEA.

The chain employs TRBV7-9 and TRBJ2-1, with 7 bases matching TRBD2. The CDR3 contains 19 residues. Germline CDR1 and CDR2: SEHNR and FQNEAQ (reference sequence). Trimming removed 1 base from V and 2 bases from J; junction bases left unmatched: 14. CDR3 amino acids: CASSLERTSAIGTYNEQFF. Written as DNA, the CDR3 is TGTGCCAGCAGCTTAGAAAGGACTAGTGCAATTGGAACCTACAATGAGCAGTTCTTC.

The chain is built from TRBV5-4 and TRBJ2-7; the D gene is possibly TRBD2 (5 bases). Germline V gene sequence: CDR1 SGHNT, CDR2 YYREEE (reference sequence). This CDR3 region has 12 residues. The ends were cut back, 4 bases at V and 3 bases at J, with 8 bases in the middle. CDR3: CASSGEGYEQYF. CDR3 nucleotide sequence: TGTGCCAGCAGCGGCGAGGGCTACGAGCAGTACTTC.

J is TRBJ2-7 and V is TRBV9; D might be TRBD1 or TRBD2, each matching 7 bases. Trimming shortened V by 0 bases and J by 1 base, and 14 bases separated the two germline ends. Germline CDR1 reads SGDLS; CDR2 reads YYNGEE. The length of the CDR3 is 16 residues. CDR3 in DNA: TGTGCCAGCAGCGTAGACCCAGGGGGGGGATCCTACGAGCAGTACTTC. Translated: CASSVDPGGGSYEQYF.